The entry below gives a single TCR beta chain sequence along with its context. This entry belongs to a study of blood T cell repertoires in COVID-19. Study at large: Specimens from acute and convalescent COVID-19 originated in the United States, Italy and Spain. T cells, B-cell-depleted T cells, or PBMCs supplied cDNA or gDNA.

As originally analysed: How many nucleated cells were present was estimated from reference gene primer amplification. The method was immunoSEQ multiplex PCR; TCRdb's version includes in-frame clones alone and lacks a portion of them. The V and J calls and the clone size are those of that table, but D and trimming were determined from the DNA. The sample lists approximately 470,000 clones, approximately 83% occurring once. The CDR3 runs 15 residues. From germline, CDR1 is SGHNT and CDR2 YENEEA. The germline V and J ends were trimmed by 2 bases and 5 bases, with 15 bases remaining between them. Sequenced sample: peripheral blood. The chain combines TRBV11-3 with TRBJ2-5, with D possibly matching TRBD1 (6 bases). This receptor was obtained from a human donor in a cohort sampled during active COVID-19. CDR3 residues: CASSLNPGVAETQYF. CDR3 nucleotide sequence: TGTGCCAGCAGCTTAAATCCAGGGGTGGCGGAGACCCAGTACTTC.